Below are 24 T cell receptor beta chains sequenced from a single sample in a study of blood T cells in healthy people across ages. Combining a sample-barcoded 5' primer with a J-beta primer mix, a second PCR ran for about 6 to 11 cycles. TCRdb re-called the 5' RACE reads with MiXCR, one entry per CDR3 protein. The sample lists 800,000 to 900,000 distinct CDR3 sequences; around two thirds were seen once. What was sequenced was blood. Every receptor here comes from a man aged 30 to 45 in good health.

This clonotype was counted a few times. The J gene is TRBJ1-2, the V gene TRBV29-1, with D unclear. With 3 bases removed from V and 6 bases from J, the gap between germline ends came to 20 bases. CDR1 is SQVTM and CDR2 is ANQGSEA in the germline V gene. This CDR3 is 15 amino acids long. The CDR3 spells CSVDVGVQFLDGYTF. The CDR3 region has the DNA TGCAGCGTTGACGTCGGAGTGCAATTTCTTGATGGCTACACCTTC.

This chain connects TRBV11-2 to TRBJ2-1, with D possibly matching TRBD2 (5 bases). Trimming pared 8 bases from V and 2 bases from J, leaving 13 bases between. The CDR3 runs to 14 residues. CDR1 and CDR2 from the germline V gene are SGHAT and FQNNGV. The CDR3 sequence: CASGGAAAYNEQFF. In nucleotides, the CDR3 is TGTGCCAGCGGTGGAGCGGCGGCCTACAATGAGCAGTTCTTC.

The chain combines TRBV25-1 with TRBJ1-2; D not certain. The CDR3 is 14 amino acids. Trimming pared 2 bases from V and 4 bases from J, leaving 11 bases between. Germline-derived CDR1 and CDR2 are MGHDK and SYGVNS. The CDR3 protein is CASSEDGNSYGYTF. The CDR3 nucleotides are TGTGCCAGCAGTGAAGATGGGAACAGCTATGGCTACACCTTC.

The chain recombines TRBV12-5 with TRBJ2-1; D may be TRBD1 (5 bases). Germline V gives CDR1 LGHNT, CDR2 FRNRAP. The CDR3 is 14 residues long. V was trimmed by 11 bases and J by 2 bases, leaving 16 bases between them. The CDR3 coding sequence is TGTGCTTCCACCGCAGACAGCACCTACAATGAGCAGTTCTTC. Translation: CASTADSTYNEQFF.

This clonotype has just a few counts. This sequence joins TRBV9 and TRBJ2-3; D is undetermined. V shed 2 bases and J shed 5 bases, with 6 bases lying between them. Germline CDR1 is SGDLS and CDR2 is YYNGEE. This CDR3 region has 12 residues. The CDR3 loop is CASSVGLDTQYF. CDR3 nucleotides: TGTGCCAGCAGCGTTGGTTTAGATACGCAGTATTTT.

This clonotype was detected a few times. The V gene is TRBV10-3, the J gene TRBJ2-7; the D gene could be TRBD1 or TRBD2 (5 bases each). V dropped 4 bases and J dropped 3 bases, with 10 bases sitting between them. CDR1 is ENHRY, CDR2 SYGVKD, per germline. The CDR3 extends over 13 amino acids. CDR3 bases: TGTGCCATCAGTGCGGGGCAGAACTACGAGCAGTACTTC. This gives the protein CAISAGQNYEQYF.

This clonotype has more than one count but fewer than ten. The chain joins TRBV6-6 to TRBJ2-1; D ambiguous. The CDR3 extends over 14 amino acids. Germline CDR1 MNHNY, CDR2 SVGAGI (reference sequence). V was cut by 2 bases and J by 0 bases, with 5 bases left in between. CDR3 residues: CASSYHGSYNEQFF. The CDR3 DNA reads TGTGCCAGCAGTTACCATGGCTCCTACAATGAGCAGTTCTTC.

V gene TRBV20-1 combines with J gene TRBJ2-7, with 7 bases identical to TRBD1. With V trimmed by 0 bases and J by 4 bases, 15 bases remained unmatched. Germline values: CDR1 DFQATT, CDR2 SNEGSKA (reference sequence). CDR3 size: 17 residues. CDR3 sequence reads: CSAREGGVGQELYEQYF. In DNA, the CDR3 is TGCAGTGCTAGAGAGGGCGGCGTTGGACAGGAGCTATACGAGCAGTACTTC.

The chain carries TRBV20-1 and TRBJ1-2, with TRBD1 identical over 12 bases. The V gene's germline CDR1 is DFQATT and CDR2 SNEGSKA (reference sequence). After removal of 4 bases from V and 4 bases from J, the junction contained 7 bases not matched to a gene. The CDR3 spans 15 residues. The CDR3 loop reads CSAKKPGQGAYGYTF. The CDR3 nucleotides are TGCAGTGCTAAGAAACCGGGACAGGGGGCCTATGGCTACACCTTC.

The chain links TRBV12-3 or TRBV12-4 to TRBJ2-5; TRBD2 is a possible D gene (6 bases). Deletions cut 5 bases from V and 1 base from J, with 14 bases between. The CDR3 covers 15 residues. The CDR3 DNA reads TGTGCCAGCAGTATCGCGGGACGTACCCAAGAGACCCAGTACTTC. Its protein product is CASSIAGRTQETQYF.

Regarding this clonotype: A much bigger clone sits one base away, suggesting this may be a read error. The chain has TRBV29-1 and TRBJ1-1, with D unresolved. Looked up from germline, CDR1 is SQVTM and CDR2 is ANQGSEA. The CDR3 is made up of 14 amino acids. For the CDR3, the DNA is TGCAGCGTTGTTATTTCGGGCACAAACACTGAAACTTTCTTT. The encoded protein is CSVVISGTNTETFF.

The genes are TRBV4-3 and TRBJ1-2; D may be TRBD1 (5 bases). The CDR3 spans 16 residues. Trimming stripped 3 bases from V and 4 bases from J, with 18 bases between. Per germline, CDR1 LGHNA and CDR2 YSLEER. The CDR3: CASSQGIGDSGYGYTF. The CDR3 nucleotides are TGCGCCAGCAGCCAGGGCATTGGGGACTCAGGCTATGGCTACACCTTC.

The chain joins TRBV6-5 to TRBJ2-7; D gene unclear. This CDR3 comprises 15 residues. V lost 0 bases and J lost 2, with 11 bases in between. The germline CDR1 and CDR2 sequences are MNHEY and SVGAGI. The CDR3 loop reads CASSYSAAGAYEQYF. CDR3 bases: TGTGCCAGCAGTTACTCGGCGGCTGGGGCCTACGAGCAGTACTTC.

This clonotype has only a few counts. The V call is TRBV9, the J call TRBJ2-3, with D tentatively TRBD2 (6 bases). Between the trimmed V and J ends, which lost 3 bases and 4 bases, there was a span of 9 bases. Per germline, CDR1 SGDLS and CDR2 YYNGEE. The CDR3 covers 13 residues. The CDR3 region is CASSGTGADTQYF. Written as DNA, the CDR3 is TGTGCCAGCAGCGGAACGGGGGCAGATACGCAGTATTTT.

CDR3 nucleotides: TGTGCCAGCAGCGTAACCCGAGAGCAGTTCTTC. It encodes CASSVTREQFF. The gene calls are TRBV9 and TRBJ2-1; unclear D gene. Germline CDR1 is SGDLS and CDR2 is YYNGEE. V was pared by 1 base and J by 10 bases, with 6 bases between. The CDR3 loop spans 11 amino acids.

V and J are TRBV2 and TRBJ2-1, with D perhaps TRBD1 (5 bases). V lost 2 bases and J 6 bases, leaving 11 bases between the germline ends. The CDR3 loop spans 14 amino acids. Per the germline V gene, CDR1 is SNHLY and CDR2 is FYNNEI. This CDR3 is CASSERRGGNEQFF. In nucleotides, the CDR3 is TGTGCCAGCAGTGAACGAAGGGGCGGCAATGAGCAGTTCTTC. Based on the CDR3 plus reference TRBV2 and TRBJ2-1, the full variable domain is EPEVTQTPSHQVTQMGQEVILRCVPISNHLYFYWYRQILGQKVEFLVSFYNNEISEKSEIFDDQFSVERPDGSNFTLKIRSTKLEDSAMYFCASSERRGGNEQFFGPGTRLTVL.

This sequence joins TRBV6-2 or TRBV6-3 and TRBJ1-2; a possible D gene is TRBD1 (5 bases). Per the germline V gene, CDR1 is MNHEY and CDR2 is SVGEGT. V lost 3 bases, J lost 6 bases, and 17 bases lay in between. The CDR3 contains 15 residues. The chain's CDR3 is CASSYLDIPLDGYTF. The CDR3 nucleotides are TGTGCCAGCAGTTATCTGGACATCCCTTTGGATGGCTACACCTTC.

This chain's CDR3 is CASSLAARLNTEAFF. CDR3 DNA: TGTGCCAGCAGTTTAGCGGCCAGGTTGAACACTGAAGCTTTCTTT. The chain couples TRBV12-3 or TRBV12-4 to TRBJ1-1; no clear D. V was clipped by 0 bases and J by 0 bases, with 8 bases between them. The length of the CDR3 is 15 residues.

The rearrangement joins TRBV20-1 to TRBJ2-3, with D perhaps matching TRBD2 (5 bases). The CDR3 has 13 residues. The germline V and J ends were trimmed by 3 bases and 2 bases, with 9 bases remaining between them. The germline gives CDR1 DFQATT, CDR2 SNEGSKA (reference sequence). CDR3 region: CSASGGFTDTQYF. CDR3 DNA: TGCAGTGCTAGTGGAGGATTCACAGATACGCAGTATTTT.

V is TRBV13 and J is TRBJ2-3; tentatively, D is TRBD2 (5 bases). The CDR3 has 15 residues. V was clipped by 5 bases and J by 5 bases, with 17 bases between them. The germline V gene encodes CDR1 PRHDT and CDR2 FYEKMQ (reference sequence). CDR3 DNA sequence: TGTGCCAGCAGCCCCCTCCGGACGGGGAGAGATACGCAGTATTTT. As protein: CASSPLRTGRDTQYF.

The chain joins TRBV6-7 to TRBJ2-4, with 9 bases identical to TRBD1. The J call may be wrong; the DNA end is better matched by TRBJ2-7. TRBV6-7 is labeled an ORF, and its function is uncertain. CDR3 length: 16 amino acids. CDR3 nucleotide sequence: TGTGCCAGCAGTTACTCGAACGGGGGACAGGGCTACGAGCAGTACTTC. Amino acid sequence: CASSYSNGGQGYEQYF.

This clonotype was observed a handful of times. The chain links TRBV3-1 to TRBJ2-6; D is uncertain. V dropped 0 bases and J dropped 4 bases, with 10 bases sitting between them. The CDR3 has 16 amino acids. From germline, CDR1 is LGHDT and CDR2 YNNKEL (reference sequence). DNA for the CDR3: TGTGCCAGCAGCCAAGATTCCATTTCCGGGGCCAACGTCCTGACTTTC. Protein sequence: CASSQDSISGANVLTF. The whole variable domain, filled in from reference TRBV3-1 and TRBJ2-6, reads DTAVSQTPKYLVTQMGNDKSIKCEQNLGHDTMYWYKQDSKKFLKIMFSYNNKELIINETVPNRFSPKSPDKAHLNLHINSLELGDSAVYFCASSQDSISGANVLTFGAGSRLTVL.

The genes are TRBV14 and TRBJ1-4, with unresolved D. Trimming took off 3 bases at V and 0 bases at J, with 5 bases between the two ends. The CDR3 covers 14 residues. Germline V gene sequence: CDR1 SGHDN, CDR2 FVKESK. Here the CDR3 DNA reads TGTGCCAGCAGCCAGGCGACAACTAATGAAAAACTGTTTTTT. Protein product: CASSQATTNEKLFF.

This chain connects TRBV9 to TRBJ2-2, with unresolved D. Germline assignment: CDR1 SGDLS and CDR2 YYNGEE. The CDR3 is 13 amino acids. V shed 0 bases and J shed 7 bases, with 7 bases lying between them. The CDR3 protein is CASSVGTIGELFF. The CDR3 coding sequence is TGTGCCAGCAGCGTAGGGACCATCGGGGAGCTGTTTTTT.